The text below deals with one TCR beta chain. Its antigen has not been determined. The record has no base qualities; no much larger clone is one base away. To sequence the TCRbeta CDR3 region, genomic DNA was isolated from the sorted cells. The immunoSEQ Assay was used for sequencing of TCRbeta CDR3 regions. In TCRdb, the immuneACCESS table is reduced to in-frame sequences with V and J assigned. These tables do not hold every clone; where another copy was compared, an unresolved V gene accounts for under half, and the others remain unexplained. The sample profile shows about 59,000 clones; around 82% of them were found once. The ten largest clonotypes hold roughly 2% of the sample. Patients with autoimmune disease history or receiving systemic immunosuppression were excluded from the trial. Peripheral blood for TCR sequencing was collected from all dose cohorts at baseline, on cycle 4 day 1, and on cycle 7 day 1. The samples were taken from a phase I, first-in-human, multicenter, open-label dose-escalation trial of ivuxolimab. Adults with locally advanced or metastatic melanoma, renal cell carcinoma, hepatocellular carcinoma or head and neck squamous cell carcinoma were enrolled in the trial. Before TCR sequencing, CD4+ and CD8+ T cells were separately sorted from peripheral blood.

The source of the sample is a study of OX40 agonist ivuxolimab in advanced cancers. For context, the study as a whole: Ivuxolimab, which targeted the costimulatory receptor OX40 (CD134), was an agonistic, fully human IgG2 monoclonal antibody. Intravenous ivuxolimab was administered to patients every 2 weeks at six dose levels: 0.01, 0.1, 0.3, 1.5, 3 and 10 mg/kg. Among the 50 to 55 dose-escalation patients, some 20 had hepatocellular carcinoma, 15 melanoma, 9 renal cell carcinoma and 9 head and neck cancer. A male proportion of roughly 80% and a mean age of about 60 years, ranging from about 20 to 80, were recorded for the dose-escalation cohort. Patients were allowed to have had prior anti-PD-1, anti-PD-L1 or anti-CTLA-4 therapy, and around two fifths of the dose-escalation patients had been treated with checkpoint inhibitors. Three dose-escalation patients achieved partial responses, one with hepatocellular carcinoma and two with cutaneous melanoma. The point of sequencing TCRbeta in the periphery was to test whether ivuxolimab changed TCR sequence diversity and drove clonal T-cell expansion. The monotherapy dose-escalation portion (N of about 50 patients) of the phase I ivuxolimab trial is reported in the paper. Study-wide conclusions, independent of this receptor: At doses from 0.1 to 3.0 mg/kg, clonal expansion was seen in both CD4+ and CD8+ blood T cells between baseline and week 6. Antigen specificity was not determined for the clonally expanded peripheral T cells. On average, CD8+ T cells showed more expanded clones than CD4+ T cells after ivuxolimab. Low levels of normalized T-cell clonal expansion were also seen in some patients who did not respond. Partial responders in the 0.1-3.0 mg/kg groups had among the lowest normalized peripheral clonal expansion, especially among CD8+ T cells.

This clonotype originated in an adult with an advanced solid tumor such as melanoma, head and neck, liver or kidney cancer. The sequences come from CD4+ or CD8+ T cells sorted from blood, collected in a trial of the OX40 agonist ivuxolimab.

The base sequence is TGTGCCAGCAGCCGCTCCACAGATACGCAGTATTTT. It is translated as CASSRSTDTQYF. This receptor chain uses TRBV2 and TRBJ2-3, with an unclear D gene assignment. CDR1 and CDR2, per the germline V gene, are SNHLY and FYNNEI. From its cysteine to its phenylalanine, the CDR3 spans 12 amino acids. Only the CDR3 portion is preserved as DNA: 36 bases, with reading frame beginning at the first base. V was cut back by 6 bases and J by 2 bases, leaving a gap of 6 bases between them.